This TCR beta chain was sequenced in a study of molecular identifiers for immune sequencing clone quantification. The study, taken as a whole, reports: Clones that had above 20 RNA copies took up over 99% of effector molecules but under 1% in naive cells. Jurkat TCR RNA spiked in from one cell could reportedly be detected among 900,000 or so naive cells.

Previously described methods and listed TCR primers were employed for the bulk TCR libraries. Each CDR3 protein gets one entry after TCRdb re-called the PCR reads with MiXCR. The data show around 54,000 distinct CDR3 sequences, approximately 25% seen once. Ten or more counts support this clonotype. The antigen is unknown. In the sort, naive CD8 T cells were defined as CD8+CD4-CCR7+CD45RA+. Germline CDR1 reads SGHTA; CDR2 reads FQGNSA. This CDR3 is built from 18 residues. V dropped 3 bases and J dropped 0 bases, with 18 bases sitting between them. Sequenced material: naive CD8+ T cells from blood, with Jurkat cell RNA spiked in. Subset meaning: FACS-sorted CD8+CD4-CCR7+CD45RA+ naive T cells. The TCR was taken from a human donor in good health. Some libraries in this study had Jurkat cell RNA spiked in. V and J are TRBV7-2 and TRBJ2-1; the D is unclear. The DNA of the CDR3 is TGTGCCAGCAGCTTCAATCTCGCTTTAGTAAGCTCCTACAATGAGCAGTTCTTC. Translation: CASSFNLALVSSYNEQFF.